A single sample gave rise to the 17 T cell receptor beta chains below, sequenced in a study of T-cell memory formation after mild COVID-19 (dated by TCRdb to the early 2020s). The receptor library was made with 5' RACE. The run used an Illumina NovaSeq 6000. TCRdb cleaned the public reads at Q25 with fastp, built clones with MiXCR and kept in-frame beta chains. Every CDR3 protein is listed once, alongside the most common genes and DNA of its rows. In this sample the table shows fewer than 300,000 distinct CDR3 sequences, 15% to 20% of which occur a single time. The ten top clones hold approximately 22% of the sample. Sequences were obtained from PBMCs or a T cell subset sorted from them (not recorded which). The receptors originated from a man aged 18-30 years who had mild COVID-19 (a few samples of this study predate the infection). The sample titles of this study are shuffled in the database, so cell type and time point are left out; the donor was told from shared clones.

The rearrangement joins TRBV6-2 or TRBV6-3 to TRBJ1-5; no clear D gene. Trimming removed 0 bases from V and 6 bases from J, with 6 bases in between. The CDR3 is 13 amino acids. Germline CDR1 MNHEY, CDR2 SVGEGT. The CDR3 region is CASSYSRTQPQHF. Here the CDR3 DNA reads TGTGCCAGCAGTTACTCGCGAACTCAGCCCCAGCATTTT.

This clonotype was recorded a few times. The rearrangement uses TRBV6-5 and TRBJ2-7; D possibly uses TRBD1 or TRBD2 (5 bases each). Germline-derived CDR1 and CDR2 are MNHEY and SVGAGI. There are 14 residues in the CDR3. Trimming cost V 6 bases and J 2 bases, with 14 bases left between them. CDR3: CASSPTGTTYEQYF. The CDR3 bases are TGTGCCAGCAGCCCCACCGGGACCACCTACGAGCAGTACTTC.

The chain combines TRBV7-6 with TRBJ1-1, with 7 nucleotides matching TRBD1. CDR3 length: 14 amino acids. Germline values: CDR1 SGHVS, CDR2 FNYEAQ. V gave up 5 bases and J gave up 5 bases; unmatched junction bases: 8. CDR3 DNA sequence: TGTGCCAGCAGCCTGTACAGGGGCCAGACTGAAGCTTTCTTT. Translation gives CASSLYRGQTEAFF.

This clonotype was found a few times. The chain combines TRBV12-3 or TRBV12-4 with TRBJ2-5, with D uncertain. The CDR3 consists of 13 residues. Trimming removed 3 bases at V and 4 bases at J, with 9 bases between. The CDR3 protein is CASSLGQPETQYF. In nucleotides, the CDR3 is TGTGCCAGCAGTTTGGGTCAGCCAGAGACCCAGTACTTC.

This clonotype showed up just a few times. The rearrangement links TRBV12-5 to TRBJ2-7, with D unclear. V was cut by 3 bases and J by 4 bases, with 16 bases left in between. CDR1 and CDR2 from the germline V gene are LGHNT and FRNRAP. The CDR3 sequence is 15 residues long. CDR3: CASGFPDLAGYEQYF. In nucleotides, the CDR3 is TGTGCTAGTGGTTTCCCGGATCTGGCAGGTTACGAGCAGTACTTC.

The chain recombines TRBV19 with TRBJ2-3; TRBD1 aligns across 9 bases. CDR3 length equals 13 residues. The germline gives CDR1 LNHDA, CDR2 SQIVND (reference sequence). Trimming removed 3 bases from V and 7 bases from J; junction bases left unmatched: 2. In DNA, the CDR3 is TGTGCCAGTAGTATGACAGGGGGATATACGCAGTATTTT. Its protein product is CASSMTGGYTQYF.

This clonotype was recorded many times. This rearrangement joins TRBV6-1 to TRBJ2-3; TRBD1 aligns across 10 bases. V trimming: 4 bases; J trimming: 10 bases; junction bases outside the gene matches: 8. Germline assignment: CDR1 MNHNS and CDR2 SASEGT. The CDR3 has 14 residues. In DNA, the CDR3 is TGTGCCAGCAGTGGGACAGGGGGTCGGGTTTCGCAGTATTTT. This codes for CASSGTGGRVSQYF.

This clonotype turned up a few times. The chain employs TRBV5-1 and TRBJ2-2; D is perhaps TRBD2 (6 bases). Trimming stripped 4 bases from V and 4 bases from J, with 11 bases between. The CDR3 totals 14 residues. CDR1 SGHRS and CDR2 YFSETQ come from the germline V gene. Here the CDR3 reads CASSLRGTTGELFF. CDR3 DNA sequence: TGCGCCAGCAGCCTGCGGGGTACCACCGGGGAGCTGTTTTTT.

The chain recombines TRBV24-1 with TRBJ1-2, with D unclear. The germline CDR1 and CDR2 sequences are KGHDR and SFDVKD. The CDR3 totals 12 residues. V was clipped by 4 bases and J by 3 bases, with 5 bases between them. CDR3 loop: CATSEGDYGYTF. In nucleotides, the CDR3 is TGTGCCACCAGTGAGGGAGACTATGGCTACACCTTC.

This clonotype came up a few times. This sequence joins TRBV7-2 and TRBJ1-1, with D possibly being TRBD1 (6 bases). Germline loops: CDR1 SGHTA, CDR2 FQGNSA. The germline V and J ends were trimmed by 3 bases and 1 base, with 9 bases remaining between them. The CDR3 loop spans 14 amino acids. DNA for the CDR3: TGTGCCAGCAGCTTCTGGGACACGAACACTGAAGCTTTCTTT. This gives the protein CASSFWDTNTEAFF.

The genes are TRBV2 and TRBJ2-3; D unclear. Germline values: CDR1 SNHLY, CDR2 FYNNEI. This CDR3 is built from 14 residues. Trimming removed 5 bases at V and 1 base at J, with 10 bases between. DNA for the CDR3: TGTGCCAGCAGTCAGGACGGGCGCACAGATACGCAGTATTTT. Amino acid sequence: CASSQDGRTDTQYF.

There are many counts of this clonotype. This chain uses TRBV15 with TRBJ2-5, with TRBD1 as a possible D gene (6 bases). Germline CDR1 and CDR2: LNHNV and YYDKDF (reference sequence). The CDR3 loop spans 14 amino acids. V shed 0 bases and J shed 3 bases, with 8 bases lying between them. The CDR3 sequence: CATSREDRKETQYF. The CDR3 nucleotides read TGTGCCACCAGCAGAGAGGACAGAAAAGAGACCCAGTACTTC.

This clonotype turned up a few times. The chain is built from TRBV4-1 and TRBJ1-4; the D is unclear. The CDR3 loop spans 15 amino acids. CDR1 MGHRA and CDR2 YSYEKL come from the germline V gene. V shed 1 base and J shed 0 bases, with 6 bases lying between them. This CDR3 is CASSQGFATNEKLFF. As DNA, the CDR3 is TGCGCCAGCAGCCAAGGGTTTGCAACTAATGAAAAACTGTTTTTT.

This clonotype came up many times. The rearrangement joins TRBV7-6 to TRBJ2-3; D is uncertain. The CDR3 runs 15 residues. Germline CDR1 SGHVS, CDR2 FNYEAQ. Trimming pared 6 bases from V and 6 bases from J, leaving 19 bases between. In DNA, the CDR3 is TGTGCCAGCAGAAGCCTCGGACGATTGGGGGATACGCAGTATTTT. Translated: CASRSLGRLGDTQYF.

This clonotype occurred a few times. The chain joins TRBV27 to TRBJ2-2, with D perhaps given as TRBD1 or TRBD2 (5 bases each). The CDR3 is 15 residues long. V lost 3 bases and J lost 2, with 10 bases in between. Germline V gene lookup returns CDR1 MNHEY and CDR2 SMNVEV (reference sequence). CDR3 DNA sequence: TGTGCCAGCAGTTTGGACGGGGCCAACACCGGGGAGCTGTTTTTT. Its protein is CASSLDGANTGELFF.

The chain joins TRBV29-1 to TRBJ2-1; 7 positions match TRBD2. The CDR3 spans 15 residues. The V and J ends lost 0 bases and 5 bases, in that order; junction bases with no gene match: 7. Germline-derived CDR1 and CDR2 are SQVTM and ANQGSEA. CDR3 protein: CSVEDLASGNNEQFF. The CDR3 bases are TGCAGCGTTGAAGATCTGGCTAGCGGTAACAATGAGCAGTTCTTC.

The chain joins TRBV7-9 to TRBJ2-2; unclear D gene. CDR1 is SEHNR, CDR2 FQNEAQ, per germline (reference sequence). The CDR3 spans 13 residues. V lost 5 bases and J lost 6, with 10 bases in between. Here the CDR3 DNA reads TGTGCCAGCAGCCCGCTTTTGTCCGGGGAGCTGTTTTTT. This sequence encodes CASSPLLSGELFF.